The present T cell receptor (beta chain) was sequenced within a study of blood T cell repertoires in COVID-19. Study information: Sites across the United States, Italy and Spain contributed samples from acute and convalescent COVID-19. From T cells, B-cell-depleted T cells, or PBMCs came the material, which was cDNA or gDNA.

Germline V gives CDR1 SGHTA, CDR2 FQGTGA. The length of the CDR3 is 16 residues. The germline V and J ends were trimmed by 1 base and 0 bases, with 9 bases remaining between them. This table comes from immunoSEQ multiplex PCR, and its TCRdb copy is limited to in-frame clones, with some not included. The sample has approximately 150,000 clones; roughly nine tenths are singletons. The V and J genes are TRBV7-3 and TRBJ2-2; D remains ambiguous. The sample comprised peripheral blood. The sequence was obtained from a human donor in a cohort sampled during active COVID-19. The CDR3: CASSLNGRTNTGELFF. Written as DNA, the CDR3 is TGTGCCAGCAGCTTAAATGGCAGGACGAACACCGGGGAGCTGTTTTTT. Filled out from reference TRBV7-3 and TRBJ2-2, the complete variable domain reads GAGVSQTPSNKVTEKGKYVELRCDPISGHTALYWYRQSLGQGPEFLIYFQGTGAADDSGLPNDRFFAVRPEGSVSTLKIQRTERGDSAVYLCASSLNGRTNTGELFFGEGSRLTVL.